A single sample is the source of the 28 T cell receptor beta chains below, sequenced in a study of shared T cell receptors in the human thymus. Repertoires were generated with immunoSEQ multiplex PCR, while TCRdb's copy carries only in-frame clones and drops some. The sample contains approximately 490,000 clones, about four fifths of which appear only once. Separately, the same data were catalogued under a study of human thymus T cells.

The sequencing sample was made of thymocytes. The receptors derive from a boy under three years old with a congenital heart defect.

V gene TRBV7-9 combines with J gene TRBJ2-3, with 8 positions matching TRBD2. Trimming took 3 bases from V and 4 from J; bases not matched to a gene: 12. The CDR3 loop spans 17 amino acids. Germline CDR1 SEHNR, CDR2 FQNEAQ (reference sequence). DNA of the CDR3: TGTGCCAGCAGCTTGAACACCGGGACTAGGCCCGCAGATACGCAGTATTTT. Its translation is CASSLNTGTRPADTQYF.

In DNA, the CDR3 is TGTGCCAGCAGCTTACAAAGCGTAGGTTCCTACGAGCAGTACTTC. The encoded protein is CASSLQSVGSYEQYF. The chain has TRBV11-2 and TRBJ2-7; D is uncertain. The V end was cut by 2 bases, the J end by 1 base, with 12 bases between. Looked up from germline, CDR1 is SGHAT and CDR2 is FQNNGV. The length of the CDR3 is 15 residues.

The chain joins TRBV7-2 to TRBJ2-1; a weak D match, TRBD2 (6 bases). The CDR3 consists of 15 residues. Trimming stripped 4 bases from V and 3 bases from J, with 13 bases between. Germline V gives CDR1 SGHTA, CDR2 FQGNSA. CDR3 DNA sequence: TGTGCCAGCAGCTCGCTAGCGCTGATCTACAATGAGCAGTTCTTC. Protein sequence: CASSSLALIYNEQFF.

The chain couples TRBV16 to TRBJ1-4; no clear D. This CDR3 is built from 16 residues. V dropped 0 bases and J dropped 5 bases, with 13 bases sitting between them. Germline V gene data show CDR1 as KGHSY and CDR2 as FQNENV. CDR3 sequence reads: CASSQSAGWANEKLFF. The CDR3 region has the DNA TGTGCCAGCAGCCAATCCGCGGGGTGGGCGAATGAAAAACTGTTTTTT.

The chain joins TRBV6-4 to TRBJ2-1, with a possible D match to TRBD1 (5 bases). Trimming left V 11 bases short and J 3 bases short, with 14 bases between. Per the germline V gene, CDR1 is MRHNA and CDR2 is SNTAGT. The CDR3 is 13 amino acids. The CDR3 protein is CAGAHPFYNEQFF. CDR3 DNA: TGTGCCGGGGCCCACCCTTTCTACAATGAGCAGTTCTTC.

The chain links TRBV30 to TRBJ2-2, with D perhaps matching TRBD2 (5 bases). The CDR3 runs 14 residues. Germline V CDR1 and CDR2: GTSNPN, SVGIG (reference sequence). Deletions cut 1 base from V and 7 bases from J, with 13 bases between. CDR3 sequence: CAWSDTRTSGELFF. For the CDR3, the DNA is TGTGCCTGGAGTGATACTAGAACGAGCGGGGAGCTGTTTTTT. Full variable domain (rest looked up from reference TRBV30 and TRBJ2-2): SQTIHQWPATLVQPVGSPLSLECTVEGTSNPNLYWYRQAAGRGLQLLFYSVGIGQISSEVPQNLSASRPQDRQFILSSKKLLLSDSGFYLCAWSDTRTSGELFFGEGSRLTVL.

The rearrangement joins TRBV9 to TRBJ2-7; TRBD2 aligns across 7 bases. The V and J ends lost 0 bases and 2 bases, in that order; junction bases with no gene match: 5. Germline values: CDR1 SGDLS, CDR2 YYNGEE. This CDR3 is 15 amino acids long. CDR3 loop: CASSVGEGRAYEQYF. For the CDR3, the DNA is TGTGCCAGCAGCGTAGGAGAGGGGAGGGCCTACGAGCAGTACTTC.

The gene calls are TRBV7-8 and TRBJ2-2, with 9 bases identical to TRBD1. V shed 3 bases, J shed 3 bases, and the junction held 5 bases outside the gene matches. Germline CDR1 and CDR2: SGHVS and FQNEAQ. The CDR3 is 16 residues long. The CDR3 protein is CASSLTGGQHTGELFF. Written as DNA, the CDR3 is TGTGCCAGCAGCTTGACAGGGGGTCAACACACCGGGGAGCTGTTTTTT.

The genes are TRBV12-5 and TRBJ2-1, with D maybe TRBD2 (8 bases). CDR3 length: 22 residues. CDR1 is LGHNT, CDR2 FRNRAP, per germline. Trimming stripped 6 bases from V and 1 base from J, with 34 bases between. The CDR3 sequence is CASGRGTAKIIAGLTSYNEQFF. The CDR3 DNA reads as TGTGCTAGTGGGCGGGGGACAGCAAAAATTATAGCGGGGCTAACATCCTACAATGAGCAGTTCTTC.

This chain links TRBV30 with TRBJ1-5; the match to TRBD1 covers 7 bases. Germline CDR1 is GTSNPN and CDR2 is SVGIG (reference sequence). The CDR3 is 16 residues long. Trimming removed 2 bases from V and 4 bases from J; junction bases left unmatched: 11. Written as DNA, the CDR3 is TGTGCCTGGAGTACTACTCCGGGACAGCCAAATCAGCCCCAGCATTTT. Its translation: CAWSTTPGQPNQPQHF.

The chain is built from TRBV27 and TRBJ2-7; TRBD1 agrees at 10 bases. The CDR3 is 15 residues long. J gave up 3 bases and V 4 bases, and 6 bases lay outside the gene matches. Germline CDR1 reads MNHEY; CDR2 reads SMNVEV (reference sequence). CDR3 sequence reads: CASSWAGQGGYEQYF. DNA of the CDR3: TGTGCCAGCAGTTGGGCCGGACAGGGGGGCTACGAGCAGTACTTC.

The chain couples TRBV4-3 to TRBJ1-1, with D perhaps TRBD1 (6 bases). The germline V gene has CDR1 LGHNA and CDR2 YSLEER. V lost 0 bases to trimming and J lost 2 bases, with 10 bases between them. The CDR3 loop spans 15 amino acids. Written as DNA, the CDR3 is TGCGCCAGCAGCCAAGATCGAGGGGGAAACACTGAAGCTTTCTTT. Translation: CASSQDRGGNTEAFF.

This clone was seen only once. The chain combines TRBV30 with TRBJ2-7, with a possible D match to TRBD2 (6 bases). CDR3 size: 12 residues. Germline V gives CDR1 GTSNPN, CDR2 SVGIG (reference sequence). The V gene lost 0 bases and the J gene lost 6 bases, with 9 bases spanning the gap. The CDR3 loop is CAWSVGGCEQYF. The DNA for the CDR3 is TGTGCCTGGAGTGTGGGAGGTTGCGAGCAGTACTTC.

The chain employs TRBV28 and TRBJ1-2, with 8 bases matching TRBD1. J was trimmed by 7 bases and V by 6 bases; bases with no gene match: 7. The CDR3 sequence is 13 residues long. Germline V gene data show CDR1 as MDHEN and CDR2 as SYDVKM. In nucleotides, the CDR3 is TGTGCCAGCAGATCAGGGGGCGCGGGTGGCTACACCTTC. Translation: CASRSGGAGGYTF.

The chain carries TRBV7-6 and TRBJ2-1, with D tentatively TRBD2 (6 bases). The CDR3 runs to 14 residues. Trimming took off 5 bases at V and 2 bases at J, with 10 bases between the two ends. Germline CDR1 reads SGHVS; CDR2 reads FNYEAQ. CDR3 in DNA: TGTGCCAGCAGCCCGACTAGTCCCTACAATGAGCAGTTCTTC. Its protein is CASSPTSPYNEQFF.

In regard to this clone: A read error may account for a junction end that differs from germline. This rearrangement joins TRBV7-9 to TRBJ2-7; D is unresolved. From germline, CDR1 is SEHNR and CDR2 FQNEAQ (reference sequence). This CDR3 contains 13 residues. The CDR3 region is CASSRRSSYEQCF. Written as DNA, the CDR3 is TGTGCCAGCAGCCGCCGGAGCTCCTACGAGCAGTGCTTC.

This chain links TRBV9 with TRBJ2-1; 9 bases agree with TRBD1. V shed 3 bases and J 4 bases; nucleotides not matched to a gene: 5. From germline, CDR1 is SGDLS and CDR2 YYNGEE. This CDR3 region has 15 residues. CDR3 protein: CASSGRDRAYNEQFF. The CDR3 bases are TGTGCCAGCAGCGGACGGGACAGGGCGTACAATGAGCAGTTCTTC.

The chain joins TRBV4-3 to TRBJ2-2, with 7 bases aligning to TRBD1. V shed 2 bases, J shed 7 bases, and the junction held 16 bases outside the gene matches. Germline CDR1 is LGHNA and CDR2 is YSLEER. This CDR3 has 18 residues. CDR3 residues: CASSQLPDRDKKVGELFF. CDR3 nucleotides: TGCGCCAGCAGCCAACTCCCCGACAGGGATAAAAAGGTCGGGGAGCTGTTTTTT.

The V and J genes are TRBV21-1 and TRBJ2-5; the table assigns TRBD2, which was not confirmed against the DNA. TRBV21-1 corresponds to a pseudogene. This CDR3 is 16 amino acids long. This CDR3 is CAIPIKRAGGWETQYF. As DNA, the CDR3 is TGTGCCATCCCCATCAAGCGGGCGGGAGGCTGGGAGACCCAGTACTTC.

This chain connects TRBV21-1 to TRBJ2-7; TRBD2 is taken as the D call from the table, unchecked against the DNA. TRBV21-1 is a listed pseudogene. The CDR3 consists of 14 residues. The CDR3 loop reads CASAPDQPRGEQYF. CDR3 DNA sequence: TGTGCCAGCGCCCCGGACCAGCCCCGGGGGGAGCAGTACTTC.

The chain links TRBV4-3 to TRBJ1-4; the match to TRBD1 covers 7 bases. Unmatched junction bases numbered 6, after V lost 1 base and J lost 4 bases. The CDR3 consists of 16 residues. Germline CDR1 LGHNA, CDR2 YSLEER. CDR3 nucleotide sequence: TGCGCCAGCAGCCAAGGACAGGGCCCTTTTAATGAAAAACTGTTTTTT. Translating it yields CASSQGQGPFNEKLFF.

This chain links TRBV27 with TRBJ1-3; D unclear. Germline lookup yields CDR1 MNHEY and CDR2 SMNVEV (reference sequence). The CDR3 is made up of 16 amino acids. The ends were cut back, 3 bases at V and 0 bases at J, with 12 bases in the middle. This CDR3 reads CASSLRGRSSGNTIYF. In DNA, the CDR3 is TGTGCCAGCAGTTTGAGAGGTCGGAGCTCTGGAAACACCATATATTTT.

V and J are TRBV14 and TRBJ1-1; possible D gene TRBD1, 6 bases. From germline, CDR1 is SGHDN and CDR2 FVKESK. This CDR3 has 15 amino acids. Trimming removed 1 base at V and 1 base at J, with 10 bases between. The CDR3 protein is CASSQVGDTNTEAFF. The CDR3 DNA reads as TGTGCCAGCAGCCAAGTGGGGGACACGAACACTGAAGCTTTCTTT.

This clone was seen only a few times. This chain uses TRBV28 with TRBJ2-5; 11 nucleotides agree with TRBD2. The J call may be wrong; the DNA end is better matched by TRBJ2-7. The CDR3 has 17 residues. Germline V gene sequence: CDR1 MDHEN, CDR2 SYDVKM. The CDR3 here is CASSSGASGRLNYEQYF. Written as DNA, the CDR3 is TGTGCCAGCAGTTCGGGGGCTAGCGGGAGGTTAAACTACGAGCAGTACTTC.

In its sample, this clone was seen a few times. The CDR3 DNA follows: TGTGCCAGCAGCAAAATACCCGGGACATGTAACTATGGCTACACCTTC. This codes for CASSKIPGTCNYGYTF. V gene TRBV21-1 combines with J gene TRBJ1-2; the table's D call of TRBD1 was not tested on the DNA. TRBV21-1 is termed a pseudogene. The CDR3 runs 16 residues.

The DNA of the CDR3 is TGCGCCAGCAGTGGGGGACAGATAGCGGGGTCCCAGTACTTC. Amino acid sequence: CASSGGQIAGSQYF. The genes are TRBV5-1 and TRBJ2-5, with D perhaps matching TRBD2 (8 bases). V dropped 5 bases and J dropped 9 bases, with 20 bases sitting between them. The CDR3 has 14 residues. The germline V gene has CDR1 SGHRS and CDR2 YFSETQ.

CDR3 sequence: CASSDSTSTGLAGADEQFF. The DNA of the CDR3 is TGTGCCAGCAGTGACTCGACTTCCACGGGACTAGCGGGGGCGGATGAGCAGTTCTTC. V gene TRBV6-4 combines with J gene TRBJ2-1; 14 positions match TRBD2. Germline loops: CDR1 MRHNA, CDR2 SNTAGT. Unmatched junction bases numbered 12, after V lost 0 bases and J lost 8 bases. This CDR3 has 19 residues.

The CDR3 spells CASSLSEAGETDTQYF. CDR3 bases: TGTGCCAGCAGCTTGTCAGAAGCCGGGGAGACAGATACGCAGTATTTT. V usage is TRBV5-5 and J usage is TRBJ2-3, with D maybe TRBD2 (5 bases). The CDR3 totals 16 residues. The V end was cut by 1 base, the J end by 3 bases, with 15 bases between. Germline CDR1 reads SGHKS; CDR2 reads YYEKEE (reference sequence).